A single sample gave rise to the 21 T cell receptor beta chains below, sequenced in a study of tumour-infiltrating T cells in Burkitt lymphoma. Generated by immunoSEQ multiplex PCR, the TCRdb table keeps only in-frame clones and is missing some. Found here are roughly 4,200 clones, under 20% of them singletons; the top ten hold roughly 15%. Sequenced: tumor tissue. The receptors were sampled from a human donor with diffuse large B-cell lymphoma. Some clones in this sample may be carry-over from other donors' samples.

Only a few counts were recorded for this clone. The CDR3 here is CASTRDNEKLFF. Written as DNA, the CDR3 is TGTGCCAGTACCAGGGATAATGAAAAACTGTTTTTT. This sequence joins TRBV19 and TRBJ1-4; TRBD1 is a possible D gene (5 bases). The germline gives CDR1 LNHDA, CDR2 SQIVND (reference sequence). Trimming left V 7 bases short and J 4 bases short, with 7 bases between. The CDR3 covers 12 residues. Using reference TRBV19 and TRBJ1-4 for the parts outside the CDR3, the full variable domain is DGGITQSPKYLFRKEGQNVTLSCEQNLNHDAMYWYRQDPGQGLRLIYYSQIVNDFQKGDIAEGYSVSREKKESFPLTVTSAQKNPTAFYLCASTRDNEKLFFGSGTQLSVL.

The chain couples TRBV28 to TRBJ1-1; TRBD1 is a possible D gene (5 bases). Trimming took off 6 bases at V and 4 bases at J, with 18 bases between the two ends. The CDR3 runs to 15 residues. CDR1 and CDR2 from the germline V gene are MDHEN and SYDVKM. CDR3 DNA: TGTGCCAGCAGCCCCTCTGAGGCAGGGCTCACTGAAGCTTTCTTT. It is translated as CASSPSEAGLTEAFF. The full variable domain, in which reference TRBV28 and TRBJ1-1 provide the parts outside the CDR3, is DVKVTQSSRYLVKRTGEKVFLECVQDMDHENMFWYRQDPGLGLRLIYFSYDVKMKEKGDIPEGYSVSREKKERFSLILESASTNQTSMYLCASSPSEAGLTEAFFGQGTRLTVV.

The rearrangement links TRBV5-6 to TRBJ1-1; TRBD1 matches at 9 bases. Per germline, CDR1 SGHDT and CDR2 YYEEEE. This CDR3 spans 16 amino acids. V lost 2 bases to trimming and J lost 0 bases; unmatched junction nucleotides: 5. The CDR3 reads CASSFGTGGLNTEAFF. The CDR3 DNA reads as TGTGCCAGCAGCTTCGGCACAGGGGGCCTGAACACTGAAGCTTTCTTT.

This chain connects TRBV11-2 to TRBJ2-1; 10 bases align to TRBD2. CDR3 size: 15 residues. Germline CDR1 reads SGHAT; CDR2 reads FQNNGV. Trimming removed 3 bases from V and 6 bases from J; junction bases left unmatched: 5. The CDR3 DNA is TGTGCCAGCAGCTTTGAGCGGGGGGGCCGCAATGAGCAGTTCTTC. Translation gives CASSFERGGRNEQFF.

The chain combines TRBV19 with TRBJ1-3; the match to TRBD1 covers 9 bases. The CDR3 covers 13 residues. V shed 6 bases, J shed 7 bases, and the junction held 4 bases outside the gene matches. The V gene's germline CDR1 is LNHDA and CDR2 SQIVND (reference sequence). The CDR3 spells CASRTGGANTIYF. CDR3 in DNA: TGTGCCAGTAGAACAGGGGGCGCGAACACCATATATTTT. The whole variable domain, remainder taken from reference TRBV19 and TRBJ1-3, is DGGITQSPKYLFRKEGQNVTLSCEQNLNHDAMYWYRQDPGQGLRLIYYSQIVNDFQKGDIAEGYSVSREKKESFPLTVTSAQKNPTAFYLCASRTGGANTIYFGEGSWLTVV.

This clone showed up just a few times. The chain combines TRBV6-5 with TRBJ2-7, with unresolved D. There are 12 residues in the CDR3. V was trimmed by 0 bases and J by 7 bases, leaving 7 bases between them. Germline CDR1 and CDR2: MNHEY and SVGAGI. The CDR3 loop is CASSYSKGEQYF. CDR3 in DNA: TGTGCCAGCAGTTACTCGAAAGGGGAGCAGTACTTC.

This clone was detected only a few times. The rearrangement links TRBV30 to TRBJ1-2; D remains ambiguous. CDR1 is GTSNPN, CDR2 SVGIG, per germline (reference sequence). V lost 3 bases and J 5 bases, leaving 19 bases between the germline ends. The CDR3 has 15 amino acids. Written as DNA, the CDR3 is TGTGCCTGGAGATGGGCAGGTTTGCGCCAATATGGCTACACCTTC. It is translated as CAWRWAGLRQYGYTF.

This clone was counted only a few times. The CDR3 nucleotides read TGTGCCAGCAGCTTAGGGAACACCGGGGAGCTGTTTTTT. The encoded protein is CASSLGNTGELFF. The chain has TRBV7-9 and TRBJ2-2, with D unclear. Trimming took 1 base from V and 1 from J, leaving 1 base between them. Germline V gene lookup returns CDR1 SEHNR and CDR2 FQNEAQ (reference sequence). The CDR3 contains 13 residues.

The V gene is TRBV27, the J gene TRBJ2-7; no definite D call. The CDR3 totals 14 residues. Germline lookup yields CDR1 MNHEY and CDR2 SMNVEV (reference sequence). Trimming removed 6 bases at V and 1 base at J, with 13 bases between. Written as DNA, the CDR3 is TGTGCCAGCAGGCCGAATAGAGGATCCTACGAGCAGTACTTC. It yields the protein CASRPNRGSYEQYF.

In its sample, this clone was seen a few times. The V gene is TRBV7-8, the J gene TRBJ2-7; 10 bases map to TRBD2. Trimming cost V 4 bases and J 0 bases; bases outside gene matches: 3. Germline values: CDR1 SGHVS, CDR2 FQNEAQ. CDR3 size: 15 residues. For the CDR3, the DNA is TGTGCCAGCAGCTCCCGGACTAGCGGCTCCTACGAGCAGTACTTC. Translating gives CASSSRTSGSYEQYF.

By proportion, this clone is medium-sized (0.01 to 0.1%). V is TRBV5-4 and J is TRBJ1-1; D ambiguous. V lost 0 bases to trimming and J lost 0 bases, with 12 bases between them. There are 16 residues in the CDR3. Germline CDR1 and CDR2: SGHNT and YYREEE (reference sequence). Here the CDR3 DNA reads TGTGCCAGCAGCTTGGAGGCCAGCTTAATGAACACTGAAGCTTTCTTT. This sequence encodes CASSLEASLMNTEAFF.

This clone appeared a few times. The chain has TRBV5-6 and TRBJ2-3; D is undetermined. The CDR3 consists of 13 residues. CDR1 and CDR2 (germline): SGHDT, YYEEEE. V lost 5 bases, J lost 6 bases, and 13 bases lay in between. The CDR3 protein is CASRPYVRDTQYF. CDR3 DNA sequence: TGTGCCAGCAGACCGTATGTTCGGGATACGCAGTATTTT.

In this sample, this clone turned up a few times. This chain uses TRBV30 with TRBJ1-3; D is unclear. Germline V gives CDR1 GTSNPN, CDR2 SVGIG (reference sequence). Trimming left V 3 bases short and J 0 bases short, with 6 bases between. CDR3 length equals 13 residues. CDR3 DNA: TGTGCCTGGAGGTATTTCTCTGGAAACACCATATATTTT. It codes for CAWRYFSGNTIYF.

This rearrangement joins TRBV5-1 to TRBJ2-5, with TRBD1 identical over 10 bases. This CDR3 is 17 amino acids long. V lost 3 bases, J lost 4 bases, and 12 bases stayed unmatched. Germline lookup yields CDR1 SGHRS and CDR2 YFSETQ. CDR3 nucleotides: TGCGCCAGCAGCTCCGCCCGGACAGGGGGTCCCCCAGAGACCCAGTACTTC. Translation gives CASSSARTGGPPETQYF.

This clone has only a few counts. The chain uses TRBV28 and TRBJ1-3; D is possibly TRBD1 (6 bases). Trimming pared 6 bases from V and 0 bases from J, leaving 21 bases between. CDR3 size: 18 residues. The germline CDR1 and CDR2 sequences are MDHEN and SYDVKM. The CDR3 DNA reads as TGTGCCAGCAGACATAAACAGGGTTCCCCTATCTCTGGAAACACCATATATTTT. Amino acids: CASRHKQGSPISGNTIYF.

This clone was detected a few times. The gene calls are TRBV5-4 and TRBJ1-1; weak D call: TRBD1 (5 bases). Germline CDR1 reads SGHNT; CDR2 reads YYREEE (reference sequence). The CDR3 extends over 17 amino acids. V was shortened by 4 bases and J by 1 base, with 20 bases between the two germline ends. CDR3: CASSQDDSLTWNTEAFF. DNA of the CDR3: TGTGCCAGCAGCCAAGATGACAGCCTAACTTGGAACACTGAAGCTTTCTTT. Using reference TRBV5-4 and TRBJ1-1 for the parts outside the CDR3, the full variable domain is ETGVTQSPTHLIKTRGQQVTLRCSSQSGHNTVSWYQQALGQGPQFIFQYYREEENGRGNFPPRFSGLQFPNYSSELNVNALELDDSALYLCASSQDDSLTWNTEAFFGQGTRLTVV.

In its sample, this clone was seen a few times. CDR3 coding DNA: TGTGCCAGCAGCAAAATCCGGGGGGACACTGAAGCTTTCTTT. Residues: CASSKIRGDTEAFF. This chain joins TRBV11-2 and TRBJ1-1, with D possibly matching TRBD1 (5 bases). CDR3 size: 14 residues. Trimming left V 5 bases short and J 3 bases short, with 13 bases between. The germline gives CDR1 SGHAT, CDR2 FQNNGV.

The CDR3 DNA sequence: TGTGCCAGCAGTTTACCGATAAAGACAGGGGTGTATCAGCCCCAGCATTTT. Encoded protein: CASSLPIKTGVYQPQHF. This chain links TRBV28 with TRBJ1-5; TRBD1 matches at 8 bases. The V and J ends lost 2 bases and 5 bases, in that order; junction bases with no gene match: 11. CDR3 size: 17 residues. Germline V lookup: CDR1 MDHEN, CDR2 SYDVKM.

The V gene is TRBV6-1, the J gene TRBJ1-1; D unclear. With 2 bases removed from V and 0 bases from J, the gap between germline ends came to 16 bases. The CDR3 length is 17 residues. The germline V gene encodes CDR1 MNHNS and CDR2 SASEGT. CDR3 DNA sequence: TGTGCCAGCAGTGAACTATTGGGTCTCGGCGTGAACACTGAAGCTTTCTTT. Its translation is CASSELLGLGVNTEAFF.

The CDR3 protein is CASSLARDRGDEKLFF. In DNA form, the CDR3 reads TGTGCCAGCAGCTTAGCCCGGGACAGGGGGGATGAAAAACTGTTTTTT. The chain employs TRBV7-9 and TRBJ1-4; 11 bases fit TRBD1. The length of the CDR3 is 16 residues. Germline V CDR1 and CDR2: SEHNR, FQNEAQ (reference sequence). With V trimmed by 0 bases and J by 6 bases, 3 bases remained unmatched.

The CDR3 sequence: CASSPPRAGGNEQFF. Here the CDR3 DNA reads TGTGCCAGCAGCCCCCCGCGGGCAGGAGGGAATGAGCAGTTCTTC. The V gene is TRBV27, the J gene TRBJ2-1; D is perhaps TRBD2 (6 bases). The germline gives CDR1 MNHEY, CDR2 SMNVEV (reference sequence). V lost 6 bases and J 7 bases, leaving 19 bases between the germline ends. There are 15 residues in the CDR3.